This TCR beta chain was sequenced during a study of blood T cell repertoires in COVID-19. Study-level background: Samples came from the United States, Italy and Spain, spanning acute and convalescent COVID-19. T cells, B-cell-depleted T cells, or PBMCs provided the cDNA or gDNA that served as material.

In the authors' methods: Scientists estimated how many nucleated cells there were by amplifying reference gene primers. Clones were read by immunoSEQ multiplex PCR, and TCRdb kept only the in-frame ones, dropping some. That table furnishes V, J and clone size, whereas the DNA furnished D and trimming. The sample lists tens of thousands of clones, roughly 92% occurring once. Germline CDR1 reads SGHRS; CDR2 reads YFSETQ. Trimming pared 2 bases from V and 0 bases from J, leaving 7 bases between. The CDR3 spans 14 residues. The receptor was isolated from a man between 65 and 85 years old with active COVID-19. The rearrangement uses TRBV5-1 and TRBJ2-3; D not resolved. Sequencing was performed on peripheral blood. The CDR3 DNA sequence: TGCGCCAGCAGCTTTCGGGTGAGCACAGATACGCAGTATTTT. Amino acids: CASSFRVSTDTQYF.